The clone carrying this T cell receptor (beta chain) was found a few times. Antigen specificity is unknown. The data were taken from a study of T cells in Graves' hyperthyroidism and ophthalmopathy. Study observations and caveats: Blood samples included most of the expanded thyroid clonotypes exceeding 0.001.

Diagnosis relied on clinical symptoms, serum thyroxine and TRAb, thyroid ultrasound and orbital computed tomography. The source of the PBMCs was 10 ml of fresh peripheral blood. Germline V gene lookup returns CDR1 SGHVS and CDR2 FNYEAQ. Deletions cut 8 bases from V and 6 bases from J, with 23 bases between. This CDR3 is built from 15 residues. Amplification targeted TCR beta CDR3 regions from RNA transcripts. Carried out on the TCR CDR3, a first-round RT-PCR used the HTBI primer set. In TCRdb, the multiplex PCR reads were re-called with MiXCR into one record per CDR3 protein. The data contain about half a million distinct CDR3 sequences, roughly 21% of them seen just once; the ten biggest clones take up 45% to 50%.

This sequence originates from a man between 35 and 55 years old with Graves' ophthalmopathy. The V and J genes are TRBV7-6 and TRBJ2-7; tentatively, D is TRBD2 (6 bases). The sequenced material came from blood. CDR3 protein: CASLPGGIGASEQYF. CDR3 coding DNA: TGTGCCAGCCTACCCGGGGGTATCGGTGCTAGCGAGCAGTACTTC.